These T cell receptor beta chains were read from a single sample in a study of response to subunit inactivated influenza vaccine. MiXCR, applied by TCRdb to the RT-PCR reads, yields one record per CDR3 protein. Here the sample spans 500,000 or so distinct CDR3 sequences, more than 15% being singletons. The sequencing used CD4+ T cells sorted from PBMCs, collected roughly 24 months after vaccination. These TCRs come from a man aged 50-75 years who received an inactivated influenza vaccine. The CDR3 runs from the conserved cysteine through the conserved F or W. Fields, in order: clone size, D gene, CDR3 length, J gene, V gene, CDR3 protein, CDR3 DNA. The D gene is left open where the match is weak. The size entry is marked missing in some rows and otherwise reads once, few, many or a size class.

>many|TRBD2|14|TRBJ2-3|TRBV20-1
CSARGLAGADTQYF
TGCAGTGCTAGAGGACTAGCGGGGGCAGATACGCAGTATTTT
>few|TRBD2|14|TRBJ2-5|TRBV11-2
CASSSRLAVKTQYF
TGTGCCAGCAGCTCCAGACTAGCGGTGAAGACCCAGTACTTC
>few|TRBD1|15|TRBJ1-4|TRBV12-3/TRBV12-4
CASSPQQGRREKLFF
TGTGCCAGCAGTCCCCAACAGGGGCGGAGGGAAAAACTGTTTTTT
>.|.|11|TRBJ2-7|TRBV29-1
CSVRWGDEQYF
TGCAGCGTCCGGTGGGGGGACGAGCAGTACTTC
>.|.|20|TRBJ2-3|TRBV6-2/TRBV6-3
CASRLIRRSGLPESTDTQYF
TGTGCCAGCAGACTTATCCGGCGGTCCGGACTCCCCGAATCCACAGATACGCAGTATTTT
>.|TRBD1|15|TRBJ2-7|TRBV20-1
CSYKPADRGLYEQYF
TGCAGCTACAAACCTGCGGACAGGGGGTTGTACGAGCAGTACTTC
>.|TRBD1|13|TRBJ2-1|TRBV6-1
CASSTGQANEQFF
TGTGCCAGCAGTACCGGACAGGCCAATGAGCAGTTCTTC
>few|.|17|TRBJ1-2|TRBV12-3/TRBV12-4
CASRTSFVPDYSYGYTF
TGTGCCAGCAGGACAAGTTTTGTGCCGGATTATTCCTATGGCTACACCTTC
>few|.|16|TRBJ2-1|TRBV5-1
CASSLDPGVSYNEQFF
TGCGCCAGCAGCTTGGACCCCGGGGTCTCCTACAATGAGCAGTTCTTC
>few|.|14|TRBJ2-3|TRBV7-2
CASSRTMGTITQYF
TGTGCCAGCAGCCGGACTATGGGTACGATTACGCAGTATTTT
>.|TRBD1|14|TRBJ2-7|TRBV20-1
CSALFRQGVSEQYF
TGCAGTGCTCTATTTCGACAGGGAGTGTCTGAGCAGTACTTC